The 23 T cell receptor beta chains below were found in one sample sequenced in a study of T-cell reconstitution after alpha-beta-depleted transplantation in children. Unique molecular identifiers tagged the TCRbeta library. One entry per CDR3 protein results from TCRdb running MiXCR on the PCR reads. This table has some 87,000 distinct CDR3 sequences, about a sixth appearing once. This material consisted of PBMCs, mostly from graft donor cells, taken 180 days after TCRalphabeta/CD19-depleted stem cell transplant. These receptor sequences come from a male patient under 10 years old who had a stem cell transplant for acute lymphoblastic leukemia, so the T cells may come from the graft donor.

This clonotype was seen only a few times. The chain joins TRBV7-2 to TRBJ1-1; D unclear. The CDR3 spans 14 residues. V dropped 7 bases and J dropped 1 base, with 13 bases sitting between them. Germline V gives CDR1 SGHTA, CDR2 FQGNSA. CDR3 nucleotides: TGTGCCAGCATCTTTCGTTGGGGGAACACTGAAGCTTTCTTT. Its translation is CASIFRWGNTEAFF.

The chain couples TRBV4-3 to TRBJ2-1, with 8 bases that match TRBD2. There are 15 residues in the CDR3. Germline CDR1 LGHNA, CDR2 YSLEER. Losses at the gene ends were 6 bases for V and 0 bases for J; bases not matched to a gene: 4. The CDR3 reads CASRVAGSSYNEQFF. Written as DNA, the CDR3 is TGCGCCAGCAGGGTAGCGGGGAGCTCCTACAATGAGCAGTTCTTC.

This clonotype was seen at least ten times. The V call is TRBV6-5, the J call TRBJ2-7; possibly TRBD2 for D (5 bases). The V gene lost 4 bases and the J gene lost 4 bases, with 8 bases spanning the gap. The germline gives CDR1 MNHEY, CDR2 SVGAGI. CDR3 length: 12 residues. As DNA, the CDR3 is TGTGCCAGCAGTTCCTCGGGGTACGAGCAGTACTTC. Its protein product is CASSSSGYEQYF.

This clonotype was seen a handful of times. At one boundary the junction diverges from the germline segment, which might be a read error. V is TRBV6-5 and J is TRBJ1-2; no reliable D call. This CDR3 contains 14 residues. The germline gives CDR1 MNHEY, CDR2 SVGAGI. The CDR3 nucleotides read TGTGCCAGCAGTTACGGAGCAGGTTCCTATAGCTACACCTTC. Amino acid sequence: CASSYGAGSYSYTF.

This clonotype came up a few times. The chain is built from TRBV5-1 and TRBJ2-2; D is perhaps TRBD1 (5 bases). V lost 2 bases and J lost 5, with 10 bases in between. The CDR3 spans 14 residues. Per germline, CDR1 SGHRS and CDR2 YFSETQ. The CDR3 nucleotides are TGCGCCAGCAGCTTTAGACAGACAACCGGGGAGCTGTTTTTT. Encoded protein: CASSFRQTTGELFF.

The rearrangement joins TRBV7-9 to TRBJ2-7; 8 positions agree with TRBD1. V was pared by 3 bases and J by 6 bases, with 10 bases of the junction left unmatched. The CDR3 consists of 15 residues. From germline, CDR1 is SEHNR and CDR2 FQNEAQ (reference sequence). Here the CDR3 DNA reads TGTGCCAGCAGCTTTTGGACAGGGCGGGCTGCCGAGCAGTACTTC. Residues: CASSFWTGRAAEQYF.

V is TRBV2 and J is TRBJ2-2; 14 bases line up with TRBD2. CDR3 length: 16 amino acids. CDR1 is SNHLY, CDR2 FYNNEI, per germline. The J segment lost 6 bases and the V segment lost 8 bases, leaving 8 bases of the junction unmatched. The CDR3 reads CASRRTSGGPAGELFF. The CDR3 region has the DNA TGTGCCAGCCGACGGACTAGCGGGGGGCCGGCCGGGGAGCTGTTTTTT.

This clonotype was detected a few times. This chain links TRBV20-1 with TRBJ2-3, with 10 bases matching TRBD2. Trimming removed 6 bases from V and 5 bases from J; junction bases left unmatched: 5. The CDR3 length is 13 residues. Germline CDR1 DFQATT, CDR2 SNEGSKA (reference sequence). CDR3: CSATRLAGDTQYF. Here the CDR3 DNA reads TGCAGTGCCACAAGACTAGCGGGAGATACGCAGTATTTT.

This clonotype has just a few counts. The chain employs TRBV5-1 and TRBJ2-5, with a tentative D call TRBD2 (6 bases). Germline V gene sequence: CDR1 SGHRS, CDR2 YFSETQ. The ends were cut back, 4 bases at V and 5 bases at J, with 12 bases in the middle. The CDR3 has 13 amino acids. The CDR3 protein is CASSKTSLETQYF. CDR3 sequence (DNA): TGCGCCAGCAGCAAGACTAGTCTTGAGACCCAGTACTTC.

This rearrangement joins TRBV7-9 to TRBJ1-1, with D perhaps TRBD1 (6 bases). Looked up from germline, CDR1 is SEHNR and CDR2 is FQNEAQ (reference sequence). The V end was cut by 3 bases, the J end by 10 bases, with 9 bases between. There are 11 residues in the CDR3. The CDR3, as DNA: TGTGCCAGCAGCTTGGACAGCGCAGCTTTCTTT. This gives the protein CASSLDSAAFF.

There are many counts of this clonotype. The chain employs TRBV12-3 or TRBV12-4 and TRBJ2-7, with 8 positions matching TRBD2. Germline trimming cut 7 bases from V and 6 bases from J; bases unmatched to any gene: 11. The CDR3 loop spans 14 amino acids. The CDR3: CASTRGGPSFEQYF. In DNA form, the CDR3 reads TGTGCCAGCACTCGGGGGGGCCCCTCGTTCGAGCAGTACTTC.

This clonotype was seen more than once but under ten times. The chain carries TRBV5-1 and TRBJ1-4, with 9 bases matching TRBD1. With V trimmed by 4 bases and J by 8 bases, 9 bases remained unmatched. The germline CDR1 and CDR2 sequences are SGHRS and YFSETQ. CDR3 length: 15 residues. The CDR3 nucleotides are TGCGCCAGCAGCCGGCCGGGACAGGGAGGGGAAAAACTGTTTTTT. Translation: CASSRPGQGGEKLFF.

The chain is built from TRBV5-1 and TRBJ2-1; no clear D gene. Trimming removed 2 bases at V and 4 bases at J, with 10 bases between. CDR3 length: 14 residues. From germline, CDR1 is SGHRS and CDR2 YFSETQ. CDR3 nucleotide sequence: TGCGCCAGCAGCTTTGGCAGTACGTACAATGAGCAGTTCTTC. It codes for CASSFGSTYNEQFF.

This clonotype has only a few counts. This rearrangement joins TRBV15 to TRBJ2-7, with 10 bases matching TRBD2. The CDR3 covers 16 residues. Germline loops: CDR1 LNHNV, CDR2 YYDKDF (reference sequence). V gave up 0 bases and J gave up 3 bases; unmatched junction bases: 5. CDR3 amino acids: CATSRDLSGGIYEQYF. The CDR3 region has the DNA TGTGCCACCAGCAGAGATCTTAGCGGGGGGATCTACGAGCAGTACTTC.

The rearrangement joins TRBV4-3 to TRBJ1-2, with a possible D match to TRBD1 (6 bases). The germline gives CDR1 LGHNA, CDR2 YSLEER. The V gene lost 6 bases and the J gene lost 4 bases, with 30 bases spanning the gap. The CDR3 runs to 19 residues. This CDR3 is CASSPQLLRGGTLTYGYTF. In DNA, the CDR3 is TGCGCCAGCAGTCCCCAACTCCTTCGAGGGGGGACTCTCACCTATGGCTACACCTTC.

This clonotype was counted ten times or more. The chain uses TRBV5-1 and TRBJ2-1; TRBD2 is a possible D gene (6 bases). V lost 5 bases to trimming and J lost 7 bases, with 19 bases between them. The CDR3 spans 15 residues. Germline assignment: CDR1 SGHRS and CDR2 YFSETQ. The DNA for the CDR3 is TGCGCCAGCAGTACCTTAGCGGACTGGGGGAATGAGCAGTTCTTC. Amino acid sequence: CASSTLADWGNEQFF.

This clonotype was counted ten times or more. This chain links TRBV20-1 with TRBJ2-7; D ambiguous. This CDR3 is 13 amino acids long. The germline V and J ends were trimmed by 3 bases and 0 bases, with 9 bases remaining between them. The germline CDR1 and CDR2 sequences are DFQATT and SNEGSKA (reference sequence). In DNA form, the CDR3 reads TGCAGTGCTAGCCCGTTCAGCTCCTACGAGCAGTACTTC. It yields the protein CSASPFSSYEQYF.

This clonotype came up many times. CDR3 DNA: TGTGCCAGCAGCTTAGATAACGAGCAGTACTTC. Translation gives CASSLDNEQYF. The chain uses TRBV7-9 and TRBJ2-7; D gene unclear. CDR1 and CDR2 from the germline V gene are SEHNR and FQNEAQ (reference sequence). The V gene lost 1 base and the J gene lost 5 bases, with 3 bases spanning the gap. This CDR3 has 11 amino acids.

The chain has TRBV20-1 and TRBJ2-5; the D gene is possibly TRBD1 (6 bases). Germline CDR1 reads DFQATT; CDR2 reads SNEGSKA (reference sequence). This CDR3 region has 13 residues. With 6 bases removed from V and 5 bases from J, the gap between germline ends came to 16 bases. CDR3 coding DNA: TGCAGTGCCGCTGGGGGCGCGTGGGAGACCCAGTACTTC. Its protein is CSAAGGAWETQYF.

This clonotype was counted only a few times. V is TRBV28 and J is TRBJ2-5; D perhaps matches TRBD2 (7 bases). This CDR3 region has 18 residues. V was shortened by 5 bases and J by 1 base, with 23 bases between the two germline ends. Germline-derived CDR1 and CDR2 are MDHEN and SYDVKM. Here the CDR3 DNA reads TGTGCCAGCAGTCCCTTAATGGGGGGGCGACAATCCCAAGAGACCCAGTACTTC. This translates into CASSPLMGGRQSQETQYF.

V gene TRBV4-2 combines with J gene TRBJ2-2, with 7 nucleotides matching TRBD1. CDR1 is LGHNA, CDR2 YNFKEQ, per germline. Losses at the gene ends were 4 bases for V and 4 bases for J; bases not matched to a gene: 6. The CDR3 sequence is 15 residues long. The CDR3 sequence is CASSRDRGSTGELFF. The CDR3, as DNA: TGTGCCAGCAGCCGGGACAGAGGGAGCACCGGGGAGCTGTTTTTT.

The rearrangement uses TRBV12-3 or TRBV12-4 and TRBJ2-7; TRBD2 aligns across 12 bases. J was trimmed by 3 bases and V by 6 bases; bases with no gene match: 6. This CDR3 spans 15 amino acids. CDR3 protein: CASRRLAGEDYEQYF. DNA of the CDR3: TGTGCCAGCAGACGACTAGCGGGGGAAGACTACGAGCAGTACTTC.

This clonotype showed up just a few times. The genes are TRBV7-2 and TRBJ1-2, with D maybe TRBD1 (5 bases). This CDR3 contains 12 residues. The V and J ends lost 5 bases and 10 bases respectively, with 14 bases between them. Germline loops: CDR1 SGHTA, CDR2 FQGNSA. The CDR3 spells CASSGGTDFYTF. CDR3 DNA: TGTGCCAGCAGCGGAGGGACCGACTTCTACACCTTC.